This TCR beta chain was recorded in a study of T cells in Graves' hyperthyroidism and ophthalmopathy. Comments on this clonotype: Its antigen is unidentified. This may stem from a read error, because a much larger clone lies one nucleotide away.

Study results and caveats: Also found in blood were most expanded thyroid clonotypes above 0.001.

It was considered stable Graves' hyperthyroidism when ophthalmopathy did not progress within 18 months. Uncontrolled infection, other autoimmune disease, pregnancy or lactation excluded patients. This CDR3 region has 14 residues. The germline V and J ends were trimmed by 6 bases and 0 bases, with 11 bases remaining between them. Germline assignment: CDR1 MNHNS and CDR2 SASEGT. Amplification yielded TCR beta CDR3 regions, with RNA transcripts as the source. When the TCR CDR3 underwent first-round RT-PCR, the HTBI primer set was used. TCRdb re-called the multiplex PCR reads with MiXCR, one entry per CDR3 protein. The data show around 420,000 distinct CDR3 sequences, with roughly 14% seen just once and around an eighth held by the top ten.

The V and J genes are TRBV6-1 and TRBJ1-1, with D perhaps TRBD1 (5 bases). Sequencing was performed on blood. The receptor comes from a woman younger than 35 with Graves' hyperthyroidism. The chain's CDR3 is CASSQTGVNTEAFF. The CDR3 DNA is TGTGCCAGCAGCCAAACGGGGGTGAACACTGAAGCTTTCTTT.